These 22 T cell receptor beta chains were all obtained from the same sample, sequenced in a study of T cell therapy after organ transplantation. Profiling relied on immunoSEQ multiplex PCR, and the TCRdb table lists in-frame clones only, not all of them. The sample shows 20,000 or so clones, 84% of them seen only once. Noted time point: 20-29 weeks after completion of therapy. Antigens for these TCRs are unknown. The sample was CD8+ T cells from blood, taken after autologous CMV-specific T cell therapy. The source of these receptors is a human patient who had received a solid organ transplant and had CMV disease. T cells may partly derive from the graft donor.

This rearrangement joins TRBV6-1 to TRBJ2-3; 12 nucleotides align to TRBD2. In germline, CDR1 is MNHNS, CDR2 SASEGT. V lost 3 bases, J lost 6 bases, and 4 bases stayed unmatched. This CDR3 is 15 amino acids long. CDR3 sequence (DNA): TGTGCCAGCAGTGATCTAGCGGGAGGGCCGGATACGCAGTATTTT. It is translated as CASSDLAGGPDTQYF.

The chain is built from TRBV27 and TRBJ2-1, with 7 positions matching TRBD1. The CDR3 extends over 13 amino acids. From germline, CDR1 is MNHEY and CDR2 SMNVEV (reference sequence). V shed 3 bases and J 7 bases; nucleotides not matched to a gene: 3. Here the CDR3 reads CASSLGQMNEQFF. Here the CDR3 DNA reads TGTGCCAGCAGTTTGGGACAGATGAATGAGCAGTTCTTC.

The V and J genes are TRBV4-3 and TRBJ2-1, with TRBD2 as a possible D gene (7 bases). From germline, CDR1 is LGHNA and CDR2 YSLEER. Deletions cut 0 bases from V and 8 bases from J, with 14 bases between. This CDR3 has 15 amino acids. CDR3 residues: CASSQDWGGTYEQFF. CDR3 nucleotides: TGCGCCAGCAGCCAAGACTGGGGGGGCACGTATGAGCAGTTCTTC.

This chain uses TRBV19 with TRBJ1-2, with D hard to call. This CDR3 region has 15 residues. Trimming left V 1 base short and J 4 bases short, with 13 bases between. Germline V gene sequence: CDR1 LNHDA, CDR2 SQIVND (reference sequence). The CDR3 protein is CASSIGPEDLYGYTF. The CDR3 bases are TGTGCCAGTAGTATAGGCCCAGAGGACCTCTATGGCTACACCTTC.

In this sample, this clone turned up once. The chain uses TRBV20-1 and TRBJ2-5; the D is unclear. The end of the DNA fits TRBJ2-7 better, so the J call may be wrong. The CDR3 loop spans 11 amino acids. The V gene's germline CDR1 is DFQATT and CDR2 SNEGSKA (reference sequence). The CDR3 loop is CSAEPGYEQYF. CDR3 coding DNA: TGCAGTGCCGAACCCGGGTACGAGCAGTACTTC.

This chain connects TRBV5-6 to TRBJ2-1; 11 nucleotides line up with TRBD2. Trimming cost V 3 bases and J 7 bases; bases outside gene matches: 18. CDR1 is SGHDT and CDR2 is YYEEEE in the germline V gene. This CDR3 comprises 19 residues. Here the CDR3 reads CASSWPNPSRLAGLNEQFF. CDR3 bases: TGTGCCAGCAGCTGGCCGAATCCAAGTCGACTAGCGGGACTTAATGAGCAGTTCTTC. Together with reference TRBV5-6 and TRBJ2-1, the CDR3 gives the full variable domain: DAGVTQSPTHLIKTRGQQVTLRCSPKSGHDTVSWYQQALGQGPQFIFQYYEEEERQRGNFPDRFSGHQFPNYSSELNVNALLLGDSALYLCASSWPNPSRLAGLNEQFFGPGTRLTVL.

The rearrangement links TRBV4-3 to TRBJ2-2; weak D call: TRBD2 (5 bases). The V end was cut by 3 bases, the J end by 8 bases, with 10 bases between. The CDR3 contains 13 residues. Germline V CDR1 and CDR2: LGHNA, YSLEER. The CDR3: CASSHTGEGELFF. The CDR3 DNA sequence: TGCGCCAGCAGCCACACTGGGGAGGGGGAGCTGTTTTTT.

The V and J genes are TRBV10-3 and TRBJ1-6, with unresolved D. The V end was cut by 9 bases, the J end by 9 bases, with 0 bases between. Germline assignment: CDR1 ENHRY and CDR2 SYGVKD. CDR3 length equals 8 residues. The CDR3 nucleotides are TGTGCCATTTCACCCCTCCACTTT. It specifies CAISPLHF.

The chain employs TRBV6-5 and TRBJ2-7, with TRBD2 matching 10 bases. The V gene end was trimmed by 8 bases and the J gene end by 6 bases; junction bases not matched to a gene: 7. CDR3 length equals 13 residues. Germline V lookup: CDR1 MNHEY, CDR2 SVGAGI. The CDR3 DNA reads TGTGCCAGCGGGCTAGCGGGAGTGGCCGAGCAGTACTTC. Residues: CASGLAGVAEQYF.

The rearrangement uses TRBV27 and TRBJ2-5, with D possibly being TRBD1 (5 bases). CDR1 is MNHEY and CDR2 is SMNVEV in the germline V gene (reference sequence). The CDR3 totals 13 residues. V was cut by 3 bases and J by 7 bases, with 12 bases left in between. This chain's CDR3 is CASSLGPKGTQYF. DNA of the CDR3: TGTGCCAGCAGTTTGGGGCCGAAGGGGACCCAGTACTTC.

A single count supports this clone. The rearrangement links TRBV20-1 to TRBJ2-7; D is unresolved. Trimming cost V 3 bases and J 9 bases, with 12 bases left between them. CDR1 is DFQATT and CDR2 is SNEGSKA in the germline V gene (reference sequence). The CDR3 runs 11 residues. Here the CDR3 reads CSARPFPVQYF. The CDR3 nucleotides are TGCAGTGCTAGGCCCTTCCCTGTGCAGTACTTC.

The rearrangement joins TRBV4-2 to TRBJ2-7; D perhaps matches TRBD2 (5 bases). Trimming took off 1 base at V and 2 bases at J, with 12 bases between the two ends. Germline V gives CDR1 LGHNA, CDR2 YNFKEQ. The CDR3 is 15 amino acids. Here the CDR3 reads CASSQVYGMTYEQYF. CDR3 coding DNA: TGTGCCAGCAGCCAAGTATACGGGATGACCTACGAGCAGTACTTC.

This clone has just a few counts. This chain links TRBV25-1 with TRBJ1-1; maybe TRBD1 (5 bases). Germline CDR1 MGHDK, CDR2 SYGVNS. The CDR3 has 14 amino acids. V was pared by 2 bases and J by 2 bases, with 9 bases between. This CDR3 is CASSEGAYNTEAFF. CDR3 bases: TGTGCCAGCAGTGAAGGGGCCTATAACACTGAAGCTTTCTTT.

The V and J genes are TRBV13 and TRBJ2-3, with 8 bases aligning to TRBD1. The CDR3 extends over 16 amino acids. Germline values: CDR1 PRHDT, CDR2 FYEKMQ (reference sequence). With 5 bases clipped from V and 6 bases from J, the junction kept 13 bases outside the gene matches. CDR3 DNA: TGTGCCAGCAGCCAACCCGGACAGGGACCGCAGGATACGCAGTATTTT. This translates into CASSQPGQGPQDTQYF.

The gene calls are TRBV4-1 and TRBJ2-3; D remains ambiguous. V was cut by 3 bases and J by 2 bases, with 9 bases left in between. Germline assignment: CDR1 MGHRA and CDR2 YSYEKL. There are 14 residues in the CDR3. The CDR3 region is CASSHYRVTDTQYF. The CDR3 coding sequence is TGCGCCAGCAGCCATTACCGCGTCACAGATACGCAGTATTTT.

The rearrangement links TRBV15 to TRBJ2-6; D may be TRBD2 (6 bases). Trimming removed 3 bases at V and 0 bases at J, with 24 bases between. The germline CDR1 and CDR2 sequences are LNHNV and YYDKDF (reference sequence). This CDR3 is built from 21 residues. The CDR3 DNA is TGTGCCACCAGCAGTAAACCCTTTAGTTGGGGGGAACACTCTGGGGCCAACGTCCTGACTTTC. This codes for CATSSKPFSWGEHSGANVLTF. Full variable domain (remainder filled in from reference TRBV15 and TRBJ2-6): DAMVIQNPRYQVTQFGKPVTLSCSQTLNHNVMYWYQQKSSQAPKLLFHYYDKDFNNEADTPDNFQSRRPNTSFCFLDIRSPGLGDTAMYLCATSSKPFSWGEHSGANVLTFGAGSRLTVL.

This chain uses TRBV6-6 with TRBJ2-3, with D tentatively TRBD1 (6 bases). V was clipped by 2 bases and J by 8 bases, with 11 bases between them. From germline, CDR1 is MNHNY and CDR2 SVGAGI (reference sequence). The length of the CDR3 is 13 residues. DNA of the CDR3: TGTGCCAGCAGTTACCCGGACAGTTCTACGCAGTATTTT. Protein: CASSYPDSSTQYF.

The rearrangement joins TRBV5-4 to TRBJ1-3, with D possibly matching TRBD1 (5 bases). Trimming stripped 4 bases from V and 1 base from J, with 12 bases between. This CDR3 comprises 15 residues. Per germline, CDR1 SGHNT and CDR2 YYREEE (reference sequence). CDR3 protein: CASSGMQGSGNTIYF. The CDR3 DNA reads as TGTGCCAGCAGCGGCATGCAGGGATCTGGAAACACCATATATTTT.

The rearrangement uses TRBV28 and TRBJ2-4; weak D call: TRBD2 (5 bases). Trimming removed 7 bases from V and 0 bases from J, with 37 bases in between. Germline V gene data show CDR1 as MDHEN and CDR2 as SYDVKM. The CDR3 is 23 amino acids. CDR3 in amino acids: CASNGEKQTQKVIRILAKNIQYF. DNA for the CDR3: TGTGCCAGCAACGGGGAGAAACAAACGCAAAAGGTGATAAGAATCCTAGCCAAAAACATTCAGTACTTC.

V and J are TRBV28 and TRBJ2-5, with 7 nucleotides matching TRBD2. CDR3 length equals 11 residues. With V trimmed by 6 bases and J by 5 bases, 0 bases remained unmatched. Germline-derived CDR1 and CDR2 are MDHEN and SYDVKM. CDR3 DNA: TGTGCCAGCAGGGGGGGGGAGACCCAGTACTTC. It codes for CASRGGETQYF.

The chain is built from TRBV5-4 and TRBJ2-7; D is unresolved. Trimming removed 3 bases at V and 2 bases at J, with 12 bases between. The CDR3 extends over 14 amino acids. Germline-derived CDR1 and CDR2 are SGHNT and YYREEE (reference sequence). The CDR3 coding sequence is TGTGCCAGCAGCTCCGTAGACAATGCCTACGAGCAGTACTTC. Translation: CASSSVDNAYEQYF. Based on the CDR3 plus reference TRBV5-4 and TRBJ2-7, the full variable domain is ETGVTQSPTHLIKTRGQQVTLRCSSQSGHNTVSWYQQALGQGPQFIFQYYREEENGRGNFPPRFSGLQFPNYSSELNVNALELDDSALYLCASSSVDNAYEQYFGPGTRLTVT.

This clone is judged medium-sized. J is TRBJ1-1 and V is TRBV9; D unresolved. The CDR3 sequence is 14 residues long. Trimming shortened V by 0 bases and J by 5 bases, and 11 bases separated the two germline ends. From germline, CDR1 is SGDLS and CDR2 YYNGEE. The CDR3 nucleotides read TGTGCCAGCAGCGTAGATCTGGGCGGGACTGAAGCTTTCTTT. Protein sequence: CASSVDLGGTEAFF.